These 21 T cell receptor beta chains share one sample of origin, sequenced in a study of T cells in Graves' hyperthyroidism and ophthalmopathy. The investigators amplified TCR beta CDR3 regions from RNA transcripts. When the TCR CDR3 underwent first-round RT-PCR, the HTBI primer set was used. TCRdb used MiXCR to reprocess the multiplex PCR reads, holding one entry per CDR3 protein. Of more than 350,000 distinct CDR3 sequences in the sample, about 15% were seen once. Source material: blood. These receptors originate from a woman aged 55 to 70 with Graves' ophthalmopathy.

This clonotype has at least ten counts. The rearrangement joins TRBV3-1 to TRBJ1-1; D call uncertain. Germline V gene data show CDR1 as LGHDT and CDR2 as YNNKEL (reference sequence). The germline V and J ends were trimmed by 3 bases and 1 base, with 9 bases remaining between them. This CDR3 spans 14 amino acids. CDR3 region: CASSQGRGNTEAFF. The CDR3 DNA sequence: TGTGCCAGCAGCCAGGGCCGGGGGAACACTGAAGCTTTCTTT.

This clonotype was seen many times. The V gene is TRBV7-9, the J gene TRBJ2-5, with 8 bases fitting TRBD2. The CDR3 is 16 residues long. The germline V gene encodes CDR1 SEHNR and CDR2 FQNEAQ (reference sequence). Losses at the gene ends were 5 bases for V and 2 bases for J; bases not matched to a gene: 10. The CDR3 loop reads CASSPTGTSGQETQYF. The CDR3 DNA follows: TGTGCCAGCAGCCCCACCGGGACTAGTGGTCAAGAGACCCAGTACTTC.

In this sample, this clonotype turned up many times. The chain links TRBV29-1 to TRBJ2-7, with 8 bases identical to TRBD1. Germline CDR1 is SQVTM and CDR2 is ANQGSEA. V dropped 7 bases and J dropped 2; count of bases not matched to a gene: 16. The CDR3 consists of 16 residues. The CDR3 here is CSALDRVAPKTYEQYF. CDR3 nucleotide sequence: TGCAGCGCCTTGGACAGGGTAGCCCCTAAAACCTACGAGCAGTACTTC.

This clonotype was seen repeatedly, ten times or more. The chain joins TRBV18 to TRBJ2-5; D possibly corresponds to TRBD1 (6 bases). Germline V gene sequence: CDR1 KGHSH, CDR2 LQKENI. Trimming cost V 3 bases and J 0 bases, with 11 bases left between them. The CDR3 runs 15 residues. CDR3 DNA sequence: TGTGCCAGCTCACCTTACGGGACAAACCAAGAGACCCAGTACTTC. It yields the protein CASSPYGTNQETQYF.

This clonotype was counted a few times. This sequence joins TRBV6-1 and TRBJ2-2; D remains unclear. The germline V and J ends were trimmed by 3 bases and 6 bases, with 11 bases remaining between them. Germline CDR1 and CDR2: MNHNS and SASEGT. The length of the CDR3 is 14 residues. The CDR3 coding sequence is TGTGCCAGCAGTGATGGTTCATGGGCCGGGGAGCTGTTTTTT. This sequence encodes CASSDGSWAGELFF.

This clonotype was seen many times. The chain recombines TRBV28 with TRBJ2-1; a weak D match, TRBD1 (6 bases). CDR3 size: 14 residues. V lost 8 bases, J lost 7 bases, and 18 bases lay in between. Germline loops: CDR1 MDHEN, CDR2 SYDVKM. CDR3 DNA sequence: TGTGCCAGCGGGGGCAGGCCTTCGAGGAATGAGCAGTTCTTC. Encoded protein: CASGGRPSRNEQFF.

The chain uses TRBV10-3 and TRBJ1-5, with TRBD1 matching 9 bases. Trimming took 10 bases from V and 4 from J; bases not matched to a gene: 5. Germline V gene data show CDR1 as ENHRY and CDR2 as SYGVKD. The CDR3 totals 13 residues. The CDR3 region is CASRDRVNQPQHF. CDR3 DNA: TGTGCCAGCCGGGACAGGGTAAATCAGCCCCAGCATTTT.

There are a few counts of this clonotype. V and J are TRBV6-1 and TRBJ2-3; perhaps TRBD2 as D (5 bases). CDR1 is MNHNS, CDR2 SASEGT, per germline. Trimming cost V 2 bases and J 1 base, with 10 bases left between them. CDR3 size: 15 residues. The CDR3 reads CASSERGSGTDTQYF. In DNA form, the CDR3 reads TGTGCCAGCAGTGAACGCGGTAGCGGCACAGATACGCAGTATTTT.

V usage is TRBV20-1 and J usage is TRBJ2-4, with TRBD1 matching over 10 bases. J gave up 8 bases and V 2 bases, and 9 bases lay outside the gene matches. The CDR3 extends over 15 amino acids. Germline loops: CDR1 DFQATT, CDR2 SNEGSKA (reference sequence). The CDR3 DNA follows: TGCAGTGCTAGACTGGACAGGGGGAGGGCGGACATTCAGTACTTC. It is translated as CSARLDRGRADIQYF.

The sample holds many counts of this clonotype. DNA for the CDR3: TGTGCCAGCAGTGAAGCGCGGGGCGGGGAGCTGTTTTTT. Its protein product is CASSEARGGELFF. The chain joins TRBV2 to TRBJ2-2, with a tentative D call TRBD2 (6 bases). This CDR3 region has 13 residues. Germline V lookup: CDR1 SNHLY, CDR2 FYNNEI. V was pared by 0 bases and J by 7 bases, with 6 bases between.

This clonotype came up a few times. V gene TRBV5-1 combines with J gene TRBJ1-1, with D maybe TRBD1 (6 bases). The germline CDR1 and CDR2 sequences are SGHRS and YFSETQ. The CDR3 length is 15 residues. Trimming took off 3 bases at V and 6 bases at J, with 18 bases between the two ends. CDR3 nucleotide sequence: TGCGCCAGCAGCTCAAGGGGGGGTTTCAGCTCTGAAGCTTTCTTT. Protein sequence: CASSSRGGFSSEAFF.

Many counts were recorded for this clonotype. The CDR3 coding sequence is TGTGCCAGCAGCTTATCAGGGGGCGGGGCTGGGGTCAATGAGCAGTTCTTC. It codes for CASSLSGGGAGVNEQFF. V and J are TRBV7-9 and TRBJ2-1; 8 bases are a match to TRBD1. Trimming removed 2 bases from V and 6 bases from J; junction bases left unmatched: 12. Germline CDR1 is SEHNR and CDR2 is FQNEAQ (reference sequence). The CDR3 consists of 17 residues.

This clonotype was observed many times. The chain carries TRBV3-1 and TRBJ1-2; D possibly corresponds to TRBD1 (5 bases). From germline, CDR1 is LGHDT and CDR2 YNNKEL (reference sequence). CDR3 length equals 16 residues. The germline V and J ends were trimmed by 4 bases and 4 bases, with 19 bases remaining between them. This CDR3 is CASSPGRSTGVYGYTF. The CDR3 DNA reads TGTGCCAGCAGCCCCGGCAGATCAACAGGCGTCTATGGCTACACCTTC.

This clonotype turned up a few times. The chain is built from TRBV7-3 and TRBJ2-2; TRBD1 matches 9 bases. This CDR3 region has 16 residues. CDR1 and CDR2 from the germline V gene are SGHTA and FQGTGA. J lost 6 bases, V lost 5 bases, and 10 bases had no gene match. The DNA for the CDR3 is TGTGCCAGCAGCATCCAACAGGGGGCGACGGCCGGGGAGCTGTTTTTT. This codes for CASSIQQGATAGELFF.

This clonotype came up many times. The genes are TRBV5-8 and TRBJ2-1; unclear D gene. Germline CDR1 reads SGHTS; CDR2 reads YDEGEE. The CDR3 is 12 amino acids. V lost 4 bases, J lost 9 bases, and 11 bases lay in between. CDR3 nucleotide sequence: TGTGCCAGCAGCACCCCTCCAAGTGAGCAGTTCTTC. Protein: CASSTPPSEQFF.

Points on this clonotype: A much more abundant neighbour one base away suggests this may be a read error. V is TRBV28 and J is TRBJ1-1; 8 bases match TRBD1. Germline V gene data show CDR1 as MDHEN and CDR2 as SYDVKM. The CDR3 loop spans 13 amino acids. After removal of 6 bases from V and 7 bases from J, the junction contained 7 bases not matched to a gene. The CDR3 reads CASRFQGAHEAFF. The CDR3 DNA reads as TGTGCCAGCAGATTTCAGGGGGCACATGAAGCTTTCTTT.

This clonotype was seen more than once but under ten times. This rearrangement joins TRBV24-1 to TRBJ2-3, with D maybe TRBD1 (5 bases). Trimming pared 5 bases from V and 5 bases from J, leaving 10 bases between. Germline loops: CDR1 KGHDR, CDR2 SFDVKD. CDR3 size: 13 residues. CDR3 amino acids: CATSAPGLDTQYF. DNA of the CDR3: TGTGCCACCAGTGCCCCAGGGTTAGATACGCAGTATTTT.

This clonotype was found many times. The rearrangement uses TRBV3-1 and TRBJ2-3; 7 nucleotides line up with TRBD1. CDR3 length equals 14 residues. The germline gives CDR1 LGHDT, CDR2 YNNKEL (reference sequence). J was trimmed by 3 bases and V by 2 bases; bases with no gene match: 2. Written as DNA, the CDR3 is TGTGCCAGCAGCCAACGGGACAGAACAGATACGCAGTATTTT. Translation: CASSQRDRTDTQYF.

The chain links TRBV24-1 to TRBJ2-3; 9 bases agree with TRBD2. Losses at the gene ends were 3 bases for V and 4 bases for J; bases not matched to a gene: 4. This CDR3 spans 15 amino acids. Germline CDR1 and CDR2: KGHDR and SFDVKD. The CDR3 coding sequence is TGTGCCACCAGTGATGTTAGCGGGAGAGCAGATACGCAGTATTTT. Translated: CATSDVSGRADTQYF.

In this sample, this clonotype turned up a few times. This chain joins TRBV7-6 and TRBJ2-1, with 9 bases fitting TRBD1. CDR3 length equals 15 residues. The germline gives CDR1 SGHVS, CDR2 FNYEAQ. J was trimmed by 5 bases and V by 4 bases; bases with no gene match: 6. The CDR3 loop is CASSYTGGADNEQFF. For the CDR3, the DNA is TGTGCCAGCAGCTATACAGGGGGCGCAGACAATGAGCAGTTCTTC.

Worth noting for this clonotype: It may be a read error: a sequence one base away is much more abundant. This chain links TRBV4-1 with TRBJ2-7, with D possibly being TRBD1 (5 bases). The CDR3 is made up of 15 amino acids. Germline-derived CDR1 and CDR2 are MGHRA and YSYEKL. This CDR3 is CASGQERGRDYEQYF. DNA for the CDR3: TGCGCCAGCGGCCAAGAAAGGGGCAGGGACTACGAGCAGTACTTC.